Listed below are T cell receptor beta chains from one sample, sequenced in a study of blood T cell repertoires in COVID-19. Measured with immunoSEQ multiplex PCR; TCRdb has only the in-frame clones, and not every one. The table shows about 55,000 clones, with approximately 85% occurring only once. The sample comprised peripheral blood. The receptors here all came from a human donor in a cohort sampled during active COVID-19. Both conserved end residues are part of each CDR3. The D gene is left open where the match is weak. Clone size is not always given. Where it is, it says once, few, many or a class for expanded clones.

size	J	V	D	CDR3	DNA
-	TRBJ1-2	TRBV4-1	TRBD1	CASSLSGQAVPSYGYTF	TGCGCCAGCAGCCTATCGGGACAGGCAGTCCCTTCCTATGGCTACACCTTC
-	TRBJ1-4	TRBV28	TRBD1	CASSLGQGSEKLFF	TGTGCCAGCAGTTTAGGACAGGGGTCTGAAAAACTGTTTTTT
-	TRBJ2-3	TRBV14	TRBD2	CASSLLGREYPDTQYF	TGTGCCAGCAGTCTGCTGGGGCGGGAGTACCCAGATACGCAGTATTTT
-	TRBJ2-7	TRBV19	-	CASSQPGGFTYEQYF	TGTGCCAGTTCACAGCCTGGAGGTTTCACCTACGAGCAGTACTTC
-	TRBJ2-7	TRBV18	TRBD1	CASSPMRQGSYEQYF	TGTGCCAGCTCACCAATGAGACAGGGATCCTACGAGCAGTACTTC
-	TRBJ1-2	TRBV3-1/TRBV3-2	-	CASRPTGSRHGYTF	TGTGCCAGCAGACCCACAGGGTCTCGGCATGGCTACACCTTC
-	TRBJ1-1	TRBV6-4	-	CASSDGRGGAEAFF	TGTGCCAGCAGTGACGGCAGGGGAGGGGCTGAAGCTTTCTTT
-	TRBJ1-1	TRBV4-1	TRBD1	CASSHDGQVLTEAFF	TGCGCCAGCAGCCACGACGGACAGGTCTTAACTGAAGCTTTCTTT
-	TRBJ1-1	TRBV27	-	CASSLLGADPRMRTEAFF	TGTGCCAGCAGTTTATTGGGAGCGGACCCTCGAATGCGGACTGAAGCTTTCTTT
-	TRBJ2-1	TRBV18	-	CASSPRQSGSEQFF	TGTGCCAGCTCACCCCGTCAATCGGGGAGTGAGCAGTTCTTC
-	TRBJ2-1	TRBV29-1	TRBD2	CSVFGGGGNEQFF	TGCAGCGTTTTTGGTGGGGGGGGCAATGAGCAGTTCTTC
-	TRBJ2-7	TRBV10-3	-	CAISDPPRGTYEQYF	TGTGCCATCAGTGACCCCCCCCGGGGAACCTACGAGCAGTACTTC
-	TRBJ1-2	TRBV29-1	-	CSVAGQGIGYTF	TGCAGCGTTGCTGGTCAGGGGATCGGCTACACCTTC
-	TRBJ2-7	TRBV5-8	-	CASSSSRDYEQYF	TGTGCCAGCAGCTCTTCTCGAGACTACGAGCAGTACTTC
-	TRBJ1-1	TRBV28	TRBD1	CASSLGQLNTEAFF	TGTGCCAGCAGTTTGGGACAGCTGAACACTGAAGCTTTCTTT
-	TRBJ2-5	TRBV5-1	TRBD2	CASSRRGTSGMEGTQYF	TGCGCCAGCAGCCGGAGGGGGACTAGCGGGATGGAGGGGACCCAGTACTTC
-	TRBJ1-6	TRBV6-5	-	CASSYSPGNNSPLHF	TGTGCCAGCAGTTACTCGCCAGGGAATAATTCACCCCTCCACTTT
-	TRBJ1-1	TRBV28	-	CASSPAGVGTEAFF	TGTGCCAGCAGCCCTGCGGGGGTCGGCACTGAAGCTTTCTTT
-	TRBJ1-5	TRBV5-8	-	CASSLGAGGGTQPQHF	TGTGCCAGCAGCTTGGGTGCGGGTGGAGGGACTCAGCCCCAGCATTTT
-	TRBJ2-2	TRBV5-1	TRBD1	CASSLALVTGSTGELFF	TGCGCCAGCAGCTTGGCTCTCGTGACAGGGAGCACCGGGGAGCTGTTTTTT
-	TRBJ2-2	TRBV5-1	-	CASRMEILNTGELFF	TGCGCCAGCAGGATGGAGATATTAAACACCGGGGAGCTGTTTTTT
-	TRBJ1-2	TRBV12-3/TRBV12-4	TRBD1	CASSLESGGGYTF	TGTGCCAGCAGTTTAGAGTCAGGGGGTGGCTACACCTTC
-	TRBJ2-5	TRBV28	TRBD2	CASSQGLAGGRETQYF	TGTGCCAGCAGTCAGGGACTAGCGGGGGGCAGGGAGACCCAGTACTTC
-	TRBJ2-7	TRBV7-8	-	CASTKTTGGGGNREQYF	TGTGCCAGCACCAAAACAACCGGGGGCGGGGGCAACCGCGAGCAGTACTTC
-	TRBJ2-7	TRBV23-1	TRBD1	CASSQCGTEYYEQYF	TGCGCCAGCAGTCAATGTGGGACAGAGTACTACGAGCAGTACTTC
-	TRBJ2-5	TRBV11-2	-	CASSAGVQETQYF	TGTGCCAGCAGCGCCGGGGTCCAAGAGACCCAGTACTTC
few	TRBJ1-1	TRBV6-4	TRBD1	CASRRQGSTEAFF	TGTGCCAGCAGAAGACAGGGTAGCACTGAAGCTTTCTTT
-	TRBJ2-3	TRBV30	-	CAWKPPGADTQYF	TGTGCCTGGAAGCCCCCCGGAGCAGATACGCAGTATTTT
-	TRBJ1-5	TRBV19	-	CASTDQGGGNQPQHF	TGTGCCAGTACCGATCAGGGAGGGGGCAATCAGCCCCAGCATTTT
-	TRBJ1-5	TRBV5-5	TRBD1	CASSPTGAQPQHF	TGTGCCAGCAGCCCTACAGGGGCTCAGCCCCAGCATTTT
-	TRBJ2-1	TRBV10-3	TRBD1	CAISESGTGGRNEQFF	TGTGCCATCAGTGAGTCGGGGACAGGGGGGCGGAATGAGCAGTTCTTC
-	TRBJ2-7	TRBV5-1	-	CASSLPPYEQYF	TGCGCCAGCAGCTTGCCTCCCTACGAGCAGTACTTC
-	TRBJ2-5	TRBV7-6	TRBD1	CASSFGQGLEETQYF	TGTGCCAGCAGCTTCGGACAGGGCTTAGAAGAGACCCAGTACTTC
once	TRBJ2-5	TRBV29-1	-	CSVVGGQETQYF	TGCAGCGTTGTCGGCGGACAAGAGACCCAGTACTTC
-	TRBJ2-7	TRBV5-1	TRBD1	CASSPGQGSYEQYF	TGCGCCAGCAGCCCTGGACAGGGTTCCTACGAGCAGTACTTC
-	TRBJ1-4	TRBV28	TRBD1	CASLDRGRDEKLFF	TGTGCCAGCCTCGACAGGGGGCGGGATGAAAAACTGTTTTTT
-	TRBJ2-2	TRBV5-1	TRBD1	CASSSGTVNTGELFF	TGCGCCAGCAGCTCCGGGACAGTCAACACCGGGGAGCTGTTTTTT
-	TRBJ1-2	TRBV2	-	CASRDDRNYGYTF	TGTGCCAGCAGAGACGACAGGAACTATGGCTACACCTTC
-	TRBJ1-1	TRBV7-9	TRBD1	CASSFGTGNSEAFF	TGTGCCAGCAGCTTCGGGACAGGGAACTCTGAAGCTTTCTTT
once	TRBJ2-3	TRBV2	-	CASSVRASVTDTQYF	TGTGCCAGCAGTGTTAGGGCTAGCGTCACAGATACGCAGTATTTT
-	TRBJ2-3	TRBV6-5	-	CASRDRSTDTQYF	TGTGCCAGCAGGGACAGAAGCACAGATACGCAGTATTTT
-	TRBJ1-6	TRBV15	-	CATSRDHVGVQSPLHF	TGTGCCACCAGCAGAGATCATGTAGGAGTACAATCACCCCTCCACTTT
-	TRBJ1-4	TRBV28	TRBD1	CASSSPGQENEKLFF	TGTGCCAGCAGTTCTCCGGGACAGGAGAATGAAAAACTGTTTTTT
-	TRBJ2-1	TRBV11-2	-	CASSLASYNEQFF	TGTGCCAGCAGCTTAGCTTCGTACAATGAGCAGTTCTTC
-	TRBJ1-5	TRBV5-6	TRBD1	CASSLGRGREQPQHF	TGTGCCAGCAGCTTAGGCAGGGGGCGCGAGCAGCCCCAGCATTTT
few	TRBJ2-7	TRBV5-1	-	CASSFTGTYEQYF	TGCGCCAGCAGCTTCACAGGGACCTACGAGCAGTACTTC
-	TRBJ1-1	TRBV6-5	-	CASKPTETNTEAFF	TGTGCCAGCAAGCCAACAGAGACCAACACTGAAGCTTTCTTT
-	TRBJ2-3	TRBV28	TRBD1	CASSFGQAKGTDTQYF	TGTGCCAGCAGTTTTGGACAGGCAAAGGGCACAGATACGCAGTATTTT
-	TRBJ1-2	TRBV5-1	-	CASSLNRDYGYTF	TGCGCCAGCAGCTTGAACAGGGATTATGGCTACACCTTC
-	TRBJ1-4	TRBV7-9	-	CASSEGTSLTVLNEKLFF	TGTGCCAGCAGCGAAGGTACCTCCTTGACAGTCCTTAATGAAAAACTGTTTTTT
-	TRBJ1-4	TRBV19	TRBD1	CASSERGTGGLANEKLFF	TGTGCCAGTAGTGAGAGGGGGACAGGGGGCCTGGCTAATGAAAAACTGTTTTTT
-	TRBJ2-7	TRBV4-1	TRBD1	CASSQPQGAQGEQYF	TGCGCCAGCAGCCAGCCCCAGGGGGCCCAAGGCGAGCAGTACTTC
-	TRBJ1-5	TRBV5-1	-	CASSGGDNQPQHF	TGCGCCAGCTCAGGCGGGGACAATCAGCCCCAGCATTTT
-	TRBJ1-2	TRBV28	TRBD1	CASSSGQGDGYTF	TGTGCCAGCAGTTCGGGACAGGGGGACGGCTACACCTTC
-	TRBJ1-1	TRBV6-5	-	CASLNRQGGEAFF	TGTGCCAGCCTCAATCGCCAAGGGGGAGAAGCTTTCTTT
-	TRBJ2-1	TRBV11-3	TRBD2	CASSLGGGTSGRHEQFF	TGTGCCAGCAGCTTAGGAGGTGGGACTAGCGGGAGACATGAGCAGTTCTTC
-	TRBJ1-5	TRBV6-5	-	CASSTQQDNQPQHF	TGTGCCAGCAGCACCCAGCAGGATAATCAGCCCCAGCATTTT